Here is one T cell receptor (beta chain) with its context. This entry is derived from a study of T cell responses to AZD1222 COVID-19 vaccine. Some clones are missing from TCRdb's copy, which holds only in-frame ones; the method was immunoSEQ multiplex PCR. The data contain 90,000 to 120,000 clones, about 85% of them singletons. The material sequenced was peripheral blood, taken 28 days after the second AZD1222 dose. The TCR originated in an adult who received the AZD1222 COVID-19 vaccine.

The CDR3 bases are TGTGCCACCAGCAGAGATGAAGGAAACTACGAGCAGTACTTC. It is translated as CATSRDEGNYEQYF. The chain links TRBV15 to TRBJ2-7; D call uncertain. The V end was cut by 0 bases, the J end by 3 bases, with 9 bases between. The CDR3 length is 14 residues. Germline V CDR1 and CDR2: LNHNV, YYDKDF (reference sequence).